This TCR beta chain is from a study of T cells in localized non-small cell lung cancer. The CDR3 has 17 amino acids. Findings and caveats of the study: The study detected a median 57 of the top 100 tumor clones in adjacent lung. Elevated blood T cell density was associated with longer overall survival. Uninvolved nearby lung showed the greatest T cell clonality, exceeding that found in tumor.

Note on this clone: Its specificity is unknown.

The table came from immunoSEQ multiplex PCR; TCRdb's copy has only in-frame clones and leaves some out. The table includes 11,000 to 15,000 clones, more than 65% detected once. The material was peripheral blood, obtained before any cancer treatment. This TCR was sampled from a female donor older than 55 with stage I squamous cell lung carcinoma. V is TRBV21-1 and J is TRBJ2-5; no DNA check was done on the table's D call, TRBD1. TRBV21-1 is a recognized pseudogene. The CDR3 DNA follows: TGTGCCAGCAGCCGCCGAGGTGGGGCTCAGGAAGGGGAGACCCAGTACTTC. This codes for CASSRRGGAQEGETQYF.